The clone carrying this T cell receptor beta chain showed up many times. The antigen remains undetermined. This entry belongs to a study of T cell repertoires in cytomegalovirus infection. Study-wide background: Indications came from public TCR beta signatures; they pointed to CMV infection and to a matching HLA type. Regarding the study as a whole: Cumulative public TCR beta family frequency identified carriers of CMV plus the relevant HLA. CMV-specific TCR beta clonotypes restricted by HLA-C dominated the ex vivo response.

J lost 4 bases, V lost 6 bases, and 14 bases had no gene match. CDR1 and CDR2 from the germline V gene are SGHTA and FQGNSA. The CDR3 is 16 residues long. TCRdb analysed the reads with MiXCR anew, one entry per CDR3 protein. The sample consists of fewer than 900,000 distinct CDR3 sequences, just under 30% of them appearing once. Sequencing used cultured CD8+ T cells from PBMCs, obtained from culture after CMV antigen stimulation. The chain couples TRBV7-2 to TRBJ1-2; TRBD1 agrees at 7 bases. The clonotype originates from a human donor in good health (CMV status not recorded). Some clones in this sample may be carry-over from other donors' samples. CDR3 bases: TGTGCCAGCAGGCGTACAGGGGAGGCAGTAGGCTATGGCTACACCTTC. Amino acids: CASRRTGEAVGYGYTF.